This TCR beta chain was sequenced in a study of control samples from healthy donors and cancer patients. TCRdb keeps only in-frame clones here, not all; method: immunoSEQ multiplex PCR. The sample includes roughly 400,000 clones, 90% seen only once; the top ten take 5% to 8%. The CDR3 is 17 amino acids. With V trimmed by 2 bases and J by 1 base, 4 bases remained unmatched. CDR1 SGHAT and CDR2 FQNNGV come from the germline V gene. What was sequenced was PBMCs. The TCR sequence derives from a man aged 40-49 years with head and neck cancer. The rearrangement joins TRBV11-2 to TRBJ2-6, with 8 bases fitting TRBD1. CDR3: CASSLFRGLSGANVLTF. CDR3 in DNA: TGTGCCAGCAGCTTATTCAGGGGGCTTTCTGGGGCCAACGTCCTGACTTTC. Full variable domain (rest looked up from reference TRBV11-2 and TRBJ2-6): EAGVAQSPRYKIIEKRQSVAFWCNPISGHATLYWYQQILGQGPKLLIQFQNNGVVDDSQLPKDRFSAERLKGVDSTLKIQPAKLEDSAVYLCASSLFRGLSGANVLTFGAGSRLTVL.